The 20 T cell receptor beta chains in this list originate from one sample, sequenced in a study of cytomegalovirus exposure and HLA in healthy donors (dated by TCRdb to 2016 to 2017). The library was obtained by the immunoSEQ multiplex PCR assay. For the multiplex PCR, a mixture combining 60 forward primers for TCR Vbeta segments and 13 reverse primers for TCR Jbeta segments was used. Imported from immuneACCESS, the table was reduced by TCRdb to in-frame sequences with V and J called. These copies leave out some clones; in studies compared against another copy, an unresolved V gene accounts for under half, and the cause of the remainder is not known. The sample records 200,000 to 300,000 clones, about 83% of which are singletons. 2% to 2.5% of the sample goes to the ten largest clones. Input material: PBMCs. The receptors were gathered from a woman in her thirties or forties in good health and CMV-seropositive.

V and J are TRBV5-4 and TRBJ2-2; D possibly corresponds to TRBD2 (6 bases). Germline V gene lookup returns CDR1 SGHNT and CDR2 YYREEE (reference sequence). The CDR3 runs 15 residues. V dropped 5 bases and J dropped 2 bases, with 13 bases sitting between them. Here the CDR3 reads CASSFGTQNTGELFF. CDR3 in DNA: TGTGCCAGCAGTTTCGGGACTCAAAACACCGGGGAGCTGTTTTTT.

This chain links TRBV6-5 with TRBJ1-5; D unresolved. This CDR3 has 13 amino acids. Germline V lookup: CDR1 MNHEY, CDR2 SVGAGI. The V and J ends lost 4 bases and 3 bases respectively, with 7 bases between them. As DNA, the CDR3 is TGTGCCAGCAGTTCACTGATCAATCAGCCCCAGCATTTT. Its translation is CASSSLINQPQHF.

The chain uses TRBV10-3 and TRBJ1-2, with D possibly matching TRBD1 (5 bases). The germline V gene has CDR1 ENHRY and CDR2 SYGVKD. The CDR3 loop spans 14 amino acids. Trimming removed 0 bases from V and 4 bases from J, with 9 bases in between. CDR3 loop: CAISESQGSYGYTF. In DNA form, the CDR3 reads TGTGCCATCAGTGAGTCTCAGGGAAGCTATGGCTACACCTTC.

The V call is TRBV7-9, the J call TRBJ1-1; TRBD1 matches 10 bases. CDR1 SEHNR and CDR2 FQNEAQ come from the germline V gene (reference sequence). V shed 3 bases and J 3 bases; nucleotides not matched to a gene: 7. This CDR3 has 16 amino acids. CDR3 sequence: CASSFAGQGEDTEAFF. CDR3 nucleotide sequence: TGTGCCAGCAGCTTCGCCGGACAGGGGGAAGACACTGAAGCTTTCTTT. The full variable domain, its missing parts supplied by reference TRBV7-9 and TRBJ1-1, is DTGVSQNPRHKITKRGQNVTFRCDPISEHNRLYWYRQTLGQGPEFLTYFQNEAQLEKSRLLSDRFSAERPKGSFSTLEIQRTEQGDSAMYLCASSFAGQGEDTEAFFGQGTRLTVV.

This chain uses TRBV28 with TRBJ2-7, with TRBD1 matching 11 bases. Germline V lookup: CDR1 MDHEN, CDR2 SYDVKM. Germline trimming cut 4 bases from V and 1 base from J; bases unmatched to any gene: 6. This CDR3 has 16 residues. CDR3 sequence reads: CASSSIRDRGSYEQYF. The CDR3 DNA follows: TGTGCCAGCAGTTCCATACGGGACAGGGGGTCCTACGAGCAGTACTTC.

The CDR3 region is CASSLSGAYGELFF. DNA for the CDR3: TGTGCCAGCAGCTTGAGCGGGGCTTACGGGGAGCTGTTTTTT. This rearrangement joins TRBV5-8 to TRBJ2-2; TRBD2 matches 7 bases. The CDR3 consists of 14 residues. The trim removed 1 base at V and 7 bases at J, leaving 4 bases unmatched. Germline CDR1 SGHTS, CDR2 YDEGEE.

The chain links TRBV6-6 to TRBJ1-2; TRBD1 agrees at 8 bases. Germline CDR1 MNHNY, CDR2 SVGAGI (reference sequence). Unmatched junction bases numbered 13, after V lost 8 bases and J lost 5 bases. This CDR3 spans 15 amino acids. This CDR3 is CASLGSTGGRYGYTF. In DNA, the CDR3 is TGTGCCAGCCTCGGTTCTACAGGGGGGAGGTATGGCTACACCTTC.

The chain has TRBV11-2 and TRBJ1-4; 7 positions agree with TRBD1. With 4 bases clipped from V and 2 bases from J, the junction kept 7 bases outside the gene matches. Germline V gene sequence: CDR1 SGHAT, CDR2 FQNNGV. The CDR3 runs to 16 residues. This chain's CDR3 is CASSWGDRSTNEKLFF. CDR3 nucleotide sequence: TGTGCCAGCAGCTGGGGGGACAGATCGACTAATGAAAAACTGTTTTTT. The full variable domain, completed using reference TRBV11-2 and TRBJ1-4, is EAGVAQSPRYKIIEKRQSVAFWCNPISGHATLYWYQQILGQGPKLLIQFQNNGVVDDSQLPKDRFSAERLKGVDSTLKIQPAKLEDSAVYLCASSWGDRSTNEKLFFGSGTQLSVL.

The V and J genes are TRBV9 and TRBJ2-5; 10 bases align to TRBD2. V shed 4 bases, J shed 2 bases, and the junction held 5 bases outside the gene matches. Germline CDR1 reads SGDLS; CDR2 reads YYNGEE. CDR3 size: 15 residues. The CDR3 region has the DNA TGTGCCAGCAGCCCCGGACTAGCGGTTCAAGAGACCCAGTACTTC. Its translation is CASSPGLAVQETQYF.

The V and J genes are TRBV5-6 and TRBJ1-2, with 7 bases lining up with TRBD1. The ends lost 0 bases at V and 4 bases at J; junction bases unmatched: 3. This CDR3 region has 14 residues. Germline CDR1 reads SGHDT; CDR2 reads YYEEEE. The CDR3 here is CASSLGQGIYGYTF. Written as DNA, the CDR3 is TGTGCCAGCAGCTTGGGACAGGGCATCTATGGCTACACCTTC. The complete variable domain, with remaining parts taken from reference TRBV5-6 and TRBJ1-2, reads DAGVTQSPTHLIKTRGQQVTLRCSPKSGHDTVSWYQQALGQGPQFIFQYYEEEERQRGNFPDRFSGHQFPNYSSELNVNALLLGDSALYLCASSLGQGIYGYTFGSGTRLTVV.

The chain has TRBV7-2 and TRBJ2-2, with D possibly TRBD1 on 6 matching bases. CDR1 SGHTA and CDR2 FQGNSA come from the germline V gene. The CDR3 sequence is 15 residues long. V lost 4 bases to trimming and J lost 2 bases, with 11 bases between them. CDR3 region: CASSSGHINTGELFF. CDR3 in DNA: TGTGCCAGCAGCTCGGGACACATCAACACCGGGGAGCTGTTTTTT.

The chain carries TRBV19 and TRBJ1-5; 7 bases are a match to TRBD1. The CDR3 loop spans 13 amino acids. Trimming removed 5 bases from V and 2 bases from J; junction bases left unmatched: 0. Germline loops: CDR1 LNHDA, CDR2 SQIVND (reference sequence). CDR3 protein: CASSGTGNQPQHF. In DNA form, the CDR3 reads TGTGCCAGTAGTGGGACAGGCAATCAGCCCCAGCATTTT.

The V call is TRBV7-3, the J call TRBJ2-1, with a possible D match to TRBD2 (5 bases). Germline CDR1 and CDR2: SGHTA and FQGTGA. The CDR3 runs 14 residues. V was clipped by 2 bases and J by 5 bases, with 10 bases between them. The CDR3 nucleotides are TGTGCCAGCAGCTTAGGCGGGCCTAACAATGAGCAGTTCTTC. Its translation: CASSLGGPNNEQFF.

This clone was recorded once. The chain links TRBV6-8 to TRBJ1-5, with a tentative D call TRBD1 (5 bases). The CDR3 totals 14 residues. CDR1 and CDR2 (germline): MNHGY, SAAAGT. V was cut by 6 bases and J by 4 bases, with 13 bases left in between. CDR3 nucleotide sequence: TGTGCCAGCAGCCTTAGGGGCGAGAATCAGCCCCAGCATTTT. This translates into CASSLRGENQPQHF.

This clone was observed once. The chain is built from TRBV7-9 and TRBJ2-7; no reliable D call. This CDR3 comprises 11 residues. V was trimmed by 2 bases and J by 6 bases, leaving 5 bases between them. Germline loops: CDR1 SEHNR, CDR2 FQNEAQ (reference sequence). DNA of the CDR3: TGTGCCAGCAGCTTATCGAGCGAGCAGTACTTC. Protein: CASSLSSEQYF.

This rearrangement joins TRBV7-3 to TRBJ2-1; 11 bases fit TRBD2. Germline V gene data show CDR1 as SGHTA and CDR2 as FQGTGA. The CDR3 sequence is 16 residues long. J gave up 5 bases and V 5 bases, and 8 bases lay outside the gene matches. CDR3 loop: CASSLFGTSGNNEQFF. The CDR3 nucleotides read TGTGCCAGCAGCCTCTTTGGGACTAGCGGAAACAATGAGCAGTTCTTC.

The genes are TRBV6-1 and TRBJ1-2; D possibly corresponds to TRBD1 (5 bases). This CDR3 comprises 13 residues. The germline gives CDR1 MNHNS, CDR2 SASEGT. V lost 2 bases to trimming and J lost 4 bases, with 8 bases between them. The CDR3 loop is CASSEQGLYGYTF. As DNA, the CDR3 is TGTGCCAGCAGTGAACAGGGTCTCTATGGCTACACCTTC.

The J gene is TRBJ2-7, the V gene TRBV29-1, with D maybe TRBD2 (6 bases). The ends were cut back, 7 bases at V and 2 bases at J, with 9 bases in the middle. CDR1 and CDR2 (germline): SQVTM, ANQGSEA. The CDR3 sequence is 11 residues long. Written as DNA, the CDR3 is TGCAGCGGCAGGGAGGCCTACGAGCAGTACTTC. Its translation: CSGREAYEQYF.

The V and J genes are TRBV6-6 and TRBJ1-1; no clear D gene. The germline V and J ends were trimmed by 5 bases and 1 base, with 14 bases remaining between them. The CDR3 has 15 amino acids. Germline CDR1 and CDR2: MNHNY and SVGAGI (reference sequence). CDR3 DNA: TGTGCCAGCAGTCTCGAGGGCGGAGCGAACACTGAAGCTTTCTTT. Protein product: CASSLEGGANTEAFF.

The genes are TRBV11-2 and TRBJ1-4; TRBD1 matches 7 bases. The CDR3 covers 16 residues. V lost 4 bases, J lost 5 bases, and 10 bases stayed unmatched. CDR1 and CDR2 (germline): SGHAT, FQNNGV. In DNA, the CDR3 is TGTGCCAGCAGCTACACCTCCGGGACAGTGAATGAAAAACTGTTTTTT. Translation gives CASSYTSGTVNEKLFF.